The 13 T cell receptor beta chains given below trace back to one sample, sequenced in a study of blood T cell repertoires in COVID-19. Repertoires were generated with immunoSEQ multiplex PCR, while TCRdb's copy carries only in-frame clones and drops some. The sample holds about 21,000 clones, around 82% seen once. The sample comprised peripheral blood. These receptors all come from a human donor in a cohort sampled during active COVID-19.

CDR3 sequence reads: CASSYPGSGLRDYGYTF. The DNA of the CDR3 is TGTGCCAGCAGTTACCCCGGCTCGGGACTCCGGGACTATGGCTACACCTTC. The chain has TRBV6-2 or TRBV6-3 and TRBJ1-2, with D possibly being TRBD1 (5 bases). Per the germline V gene, CDR1 is MNHEY and CDR2 is SVGEGT. The V and J ends lost 2 bases and 3 bases respectively, with 19 bases between them. The CDR3 runs to 17 residues.

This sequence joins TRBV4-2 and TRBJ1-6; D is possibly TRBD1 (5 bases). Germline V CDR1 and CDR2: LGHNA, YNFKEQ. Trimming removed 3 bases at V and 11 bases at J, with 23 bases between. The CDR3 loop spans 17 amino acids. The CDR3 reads CASSQSGQGQDSTPLHF. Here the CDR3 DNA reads TGTGCCAGCAGCCAGAGCGGGCAGGGTCAGGATAGTACACCCCTCCACTTT.

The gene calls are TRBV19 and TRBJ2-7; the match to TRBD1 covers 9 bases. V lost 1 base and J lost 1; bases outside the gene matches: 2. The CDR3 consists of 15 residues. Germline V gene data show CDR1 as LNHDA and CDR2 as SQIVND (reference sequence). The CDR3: CASSIGGTGSYEQYF. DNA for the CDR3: TGTGCCAGTAGTATAGGGGGGACAGGGTCCTACGAGCAGTACTTC.

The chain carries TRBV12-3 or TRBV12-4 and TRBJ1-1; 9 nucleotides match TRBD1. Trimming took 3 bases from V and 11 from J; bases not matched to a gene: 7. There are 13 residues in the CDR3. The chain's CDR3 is CASSLGQGGLAFF. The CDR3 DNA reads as TGTGCCAGCAGTTTGGGACAGGGAGGCTTGGCTTTCTTT.

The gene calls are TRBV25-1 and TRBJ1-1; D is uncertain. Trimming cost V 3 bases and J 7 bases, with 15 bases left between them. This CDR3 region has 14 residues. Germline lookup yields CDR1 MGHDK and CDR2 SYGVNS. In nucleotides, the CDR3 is TGTGCCAGCAGTGAGCTTGACGGAGGTTATGAAGCTTTCTTT. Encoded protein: CASSELDGGYEAFF.

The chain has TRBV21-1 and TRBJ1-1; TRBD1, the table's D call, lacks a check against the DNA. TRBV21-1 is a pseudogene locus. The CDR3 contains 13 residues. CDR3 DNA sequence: TGTGCCAGCACAACATGGCCTCACACTGAAGCTTTCTTT. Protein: CASTTWPHTEAFF.

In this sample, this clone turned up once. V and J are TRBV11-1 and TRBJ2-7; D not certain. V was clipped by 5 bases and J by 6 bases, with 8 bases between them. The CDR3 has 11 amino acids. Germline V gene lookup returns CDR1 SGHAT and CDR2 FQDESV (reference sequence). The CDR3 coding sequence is TGTGCCAGCAGCAGGAGCCGCGAGCAGTACTTC. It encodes CASSRSREQYF.

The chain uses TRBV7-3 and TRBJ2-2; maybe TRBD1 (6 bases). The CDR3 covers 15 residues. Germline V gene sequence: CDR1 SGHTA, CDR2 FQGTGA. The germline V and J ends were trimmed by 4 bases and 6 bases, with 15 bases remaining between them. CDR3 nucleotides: TGTGCCAGCAGCTGGACAGTCCGAAGGTCCGGGGAGCTGTTTTTT. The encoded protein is CASSWTVRRSGELFF.

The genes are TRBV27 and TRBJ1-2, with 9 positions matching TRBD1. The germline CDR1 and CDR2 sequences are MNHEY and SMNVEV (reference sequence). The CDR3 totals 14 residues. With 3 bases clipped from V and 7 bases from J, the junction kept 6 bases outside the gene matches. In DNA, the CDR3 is TGTGCCAGCAGTTTGGTACAGGGGGCGGCTGGCTACACCTTC. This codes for CASSLVQGAAGYTF.

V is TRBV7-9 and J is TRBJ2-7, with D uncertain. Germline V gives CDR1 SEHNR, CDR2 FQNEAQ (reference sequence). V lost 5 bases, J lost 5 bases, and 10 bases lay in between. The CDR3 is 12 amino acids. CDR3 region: CASSVNTNEQYF. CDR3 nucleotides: TGTGCCAGCAGCGTAAATACAAACGAGCAGTACTTC.

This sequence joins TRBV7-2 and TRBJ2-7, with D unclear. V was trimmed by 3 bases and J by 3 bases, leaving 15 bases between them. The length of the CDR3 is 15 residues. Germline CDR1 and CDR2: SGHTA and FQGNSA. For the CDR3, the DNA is TGTGCCAGCAGCTTTGGTTCCCTCGTCGGCTACGAGCAGTACTTC. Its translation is CASSFGSLVGYEQYF.

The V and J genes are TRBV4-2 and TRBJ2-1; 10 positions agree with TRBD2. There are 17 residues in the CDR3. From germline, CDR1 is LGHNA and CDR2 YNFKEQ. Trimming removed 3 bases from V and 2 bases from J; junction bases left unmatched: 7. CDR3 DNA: TGTGCCAGCAGCCACGACAGCGGGGGGGTCGCCTACAATGAGCAGTTCTTC. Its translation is CASSHDSGGVAYNEQFF.

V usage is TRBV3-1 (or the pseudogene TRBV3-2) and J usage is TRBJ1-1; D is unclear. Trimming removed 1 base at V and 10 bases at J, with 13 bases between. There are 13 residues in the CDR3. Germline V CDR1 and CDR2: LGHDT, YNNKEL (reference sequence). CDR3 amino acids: CASSQVGGLGAFF. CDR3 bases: TGTGCCAGCAGCCAAGTAGGAGGTCTAGGAGCTTTCTTT.